What follows are 18 T cell receptor beta chains derived from one specimen sequenced in a study of blood T cell repertoires in COVID-19 (dated by TCRdb to about 2020). Library generation was performed with the immunoSEQ multiplex PCR assay. Here the immuneACCESS table is served through TCRdb, limited to in-frame sequences with V and J called. Missing clones are a known gap in these copies; in checked studies unresolved V genes cover under half, and the rest lacks a known reason. The sample table contains 200,000 to 250,000 clones; only one count was recorded for over 65% of them. The ten largest clones represent about 3.3% of the sample. Material for sequencing was PBMCs or T cells enriched from blood (not recorded which). These receptors were collected from a woman aged 60-75 years who had recovered from COVID-19.

This CDR3 reads CASSTLAGELGEQFF. In DNA, the CDR3 is TGTGCCAGCTCAACACTAGCGGGAGAATTGGGGGAGCAGTTCTTC. This rearrangement joins TRBV18 to TRBJ2-1; 11 bases line up with TRBD2. The J segment lost 10 bases and the V segment lost 5 bases, leaving 10 bases of the junction unmatched. This CDR3 is built from 15 residues. CDR1 is KGHSH, CDR2 LQKENI, per germline.

The chain combines TRBV7-9 with TRBJ2-7, with 7 positions matching TRBD1. V was clipped by 0 bases and J by 6 bases; unmatched bases: 8. The CDR3 is 15 amino acids. Germline CDR1 and CDR2: SEHNR and FQNEAQ (reference sequence). CDR3 DNA: TGTGCCAGCAGCTTAGCTAGACAGGGAACCGGCGAGCAGTACTTC. It is translated as CASSLARQGTGEQYF. Variable domain in full (rest from reference TRBV7-9 and TRBJ2-7): DTGVSQNPRHKITKRGQNVTFRCDPISEHNRLYWYRQTLGQGPEFLTYFQNEAQLEKSRLLSDRFSAERPKGSFSTLEIQRTEQGDSAMYLCASSLARQGTGEQYFGPGTRLTVT.

The chain joins TRBV11-2 to TRBJ2-1, with TRBD1 matching 7 bases. This CDR3 is 14 amino acids long. Germline trimming cut 2 bases from V and 9 bases from J; bases unmatched to any gene: 7. Germline V lookup: CDR1 SGHAT, CDR2 FQNNGV. The CDR3 DNA sequence: TGTGCCAGCAGCTTATACGGGACAGTTGGTGAGCAGTTCTTC. Its translation: CASSLYGTVGEQFF.

CDR3 in DNA: TGCAGCGTGGCAGGGAAGTTATGGACTGAAGCTTTCTTT. Encoded protein: CSVAGKLWTEAFF. The chain couples TRBV29-1 to TRBJ1-1, with D perhaps TRBD1 (5 bases). V gave up 6 bases and J gave up 5 bases, with 16 bases separating them. The length of the CDR3 is 13 residues. The germline V gene has CDR1 SQVTM and CDR2 ANQGSEA.

The rearrangement joins TRBV6-5 to TRBJ2-2; 7 bases are shared with TRBD1. This CDR3 is built from 15 residues. Germline loops: CDR1 MNHEY, CDR2 SVGAGI. Trimming cost V 6 bases and J 3 bases; bases outside gene matches: 7. The chain's CDR3 is CASSKYRGDTGELFF. The CDR3 nucleotides read TGTGCCAGCAGCAAATACAGGGGAGACACCGGGGAGCTGTTTTTT.

This clone was counted once. V usage is TRBV27 and J usage is TRBJ2-3; TRBD2 might be the D (7 bases). Germline V lookup: CDR1 MNHEY, CDR2 SMNVEV (reference sequence). The CDR3 is 15 residues long. Trimming took 5 bases from V and 5 from J, leaving 17 bases between them. Here the CDR3 reads CASSALGGQGDTQYF. The CDR3 nucleotides read TGTGCCAGCAGTGCCTTGGGGGGGCAGGGAGATACGCAGTATTTT.

The chain has TRBV7-9 and TRBJ1-4, with 7 bases lining up with TRBD1. This CDR3 spans 15 amino acids. After removal of 1 base from V and 7 bases from J, the junction contained 6 bases not matched to a gene. Per the germline V gene, CDR1 is SEHNR and CDR2 is FQNEAQ (reference sequence). CDR3 sequence reads: CASSLEGTDIEKLFF. In DNA form, the CDR3 reads TGTGCCAGCAGCTTAGAAGGGACAGACATTGAAAAACTGTTTTTT.

Only one count was recorded for this clone. The CDR3 DNA follows: TGCGCCAGCAGCCAAGTTTCAGGACAGGGGTTATACGAGCAGTACTTC. Amino acids: CASSQVSGQGLYEQYF. V and J are TRBV4-1 and TRBJ2-7, with TRBD1 matching 9 bases. Losses at the gene ends were 1 base for V and 4 bases for J; bases not matched to a gene: 8. The CDR3 covers 16 residues. Germline-derived CDR1 and CDR2 are MGHRA and YSYEKL.

The V call is TRBV5-4, the J call TRBJ1-1; no reliable D call. V was shortened by 8 bases and J by 2 bases, with 7 bases between the two germline ends. This CDR3 has 11 residues. Germline V gives CDR1 SGHNT, CDR2 YYREEE (reference sequence). CDR3 nucleotides: TGTGCCAGATCGAGTAACACTGAAGCTTTCTTT. This encodes CARSSNTEAFF. The full variable domain, completed using reference TRBV5-4 and TRBJ1-1, is ETGVTQSPTHLIKTRGQQVTLRCSSQSGHNTVSWYQQALGQGPQFIFQYYREEENGRGNFPPRFSGLQFPNYSSELNVNALELDDSALYLCARSSNTEAFFGQGTRLTVV.

The gene calls are TRBV10-3 and TRBJ1-1, with D perhaps matching TRBD1 (6 bases). CDR3 length equals 16 residues. The germline gives CDR1 ENHRY, CDR2 SYGVKD. Trimming removed 2 bases from V and 7 bases from J, with 20 bases in between. CDR3 amino acids: CAISETWGTTKSEAFF. The CDR3 DNA is TGTGCCATCAGTGAGACCTGGGGGACAACTAAAAGTGAAGCTTTCTTT.

The gene calls are TRBV27 and TRBJ1-2; TRBD1 matches 9 bases. Trimming removed 2 bases from V and 6 bases from J; junction bases left unmatched: 1. Looked up from germline, CDR1 is MNHEY and CDR2 is SMNVEV (reference sequence). The CDR3 contains 13 residues. The CDR3 sequence is CASSLGTGNGYTF. For the CDR3, the DNA is TGTGCCAGCAGTTTAGGGACAGGGAATGGCTACACCTTC.

The rearrangement uses TRBV6-2 or TRBV6-3 and TRBJ2-3; TRBD2 matches at 13 bases. Germline assignment: CDR1 MNHEY and CDR2 SVGEGT. The CDR3 runs to 17 residues. V shed 4 bases and J 5 bases; nucleotides not matched to a gene: 9. In DNA, the CDR3 is TGTGCCAGCAGTTCAACCCGACTAGCGGGGGGCCGAGATACGCAGTATTTT. Its protein product is CASSSTRLAGGRDTQYF.

The V gene is TRBV2, the J gene TRBJ2-1; 9 bases agree with TRBD2. Per germline, CDR1 SNHLY and CDR2 FYNNEI. The CDR3 runs to 14 residues. The ends lost 5 bases at V and 9 bases at J; junction bases unmatched: 8. CDR3 region: CASSLSGRYSEQFF. The CDR3 coding sequence is TGTGCCAGCAGTCTTAGCGGGAGATATAGTGAGCAGTTCTTC.

The chain links TRBV5-4 to TRBJ1-1; D is perhaps TRBD1 (5 bases). V lost 0 bases and J 1 base, leaving 10 bases between the germline ends. Germline V gene sequence: CDR1 SGHNT, CDR2 YYREEE (reference sequence). The CDR3 runs to 15 residues. Here the CDR3 reads CASSLVDTGNTEAFF. CDR3 bases: TGTGCCAGCAGCTTGGTAGATACAGGGAACACTGAAGCTTTCTTT.

This sequence joins TRBV7-2 and TRBJ1-2, with TRBD1 identical over 10 bases. The CDR3 spans 14 residues. Trimming removed 5 bases from V and 7 bases from J; junction bases left unmatched: 7. Germline V CDR1 and CDR2: SGHTA, FQGNSA. The CDR3 sequence: CASSIGQGEGGYTF. CDR3 DNA sequence: TGTGCCAGCAGCATCGGACAGGGGGAAGGTGGCTACACCTTC.

The count of this clone is one. The gene calls are TRBV27 and TRBJ2-3; D might be TRBD2 (7 bases). CDR3 length: 20 residues. V shed 5 bases and J shed 5 bases, with 32 bases lying between them. CDR1 is MNHEY, CDR2 SMNVEV, per germline (reference sequence). CDR3 protein: CASSRSATTPGGGGRDTQYF. As DNA, the CDR3 is TGTGCCAGCAGTCGGAGTGCGACCACCCCGGGAGGAGGGGGGAGAGATACGCAGTATTTT.

The rearrangement uses TRBV5-1 and TRBJ2-1; TRBD2 matches 8 bases. Germline lookup yields CDR1 SGHRS and CDR2 YFSETQ. The J segment lost 5 bases and the V segment lost 3 bases, leaving 7 bases of the junction unmatched. The length of the CDR3 is 15 residues. CDR3 protein: CASSSGLVGNNEQFF. The CDR3, as DNA: TGCGCCAGCAGCTCGGGACTAGTGGGAAACAATGAGCAGTTCTTC.

This clone was detected only once. This sequence joins TRBV2 and TRBJ1-3, with 7 bases matching TRBD1. This CDR3 is 16 amino acids long. Unmatched junction bases numbered 9, after V lost 7 bases and J lost 0 bases. Germline V gene data show CDR1 as SNHLY and CDR2 as FYNNEI. The CDR3 DNA reads TGTGCCAGCATTGCTACAGGGGTGAGCTCTGGAAACACCATATATTTT. Translating it yields CASIATGVSSGNTIYF. The full variable domain, completed using reference TRBV2 and TRBJ1-3, is EPEVTQTPSHQVTQMGQEVILRCVPISNHLYFYWYRQILGQKVEFLVSFYNNEISEKSEIFDDQFSVERPDGSNFTLKIRSTKLEDSAMYFCASIATGVSSGNTIYFGEGSWLTVV.